The clone carrying this TCR beta chain has only a few counts. What it binds is unknown. Once RNA had been extracted, it was reverse transcribed into cDNA to act as the sequencing template. Clones were sequenced by immunoSEQ multiplex PCR, and TCRdb holds only the in-frame ones, with some missing. The table records approximately 140,000 clones, 80% to 90% of them present only once. The germline V gene has CDR1 SGHRS and CDR2 YFSETQ. V was pared by 0 bases and J by 3 bases, with 13 bases between. The CDR3 runs to 15 residues. The source of the sample is a study of CD8+ T cells in alopecia areata. Whole-study findings and limits: Sharing of TCRs across patients appeared less clear than in mice, possibly for HLA-related reasons.

J is TRBJ2-7 and V is TRBV5-1, with D perhaps TRBD1 (6 bases). The source is a human donor with alopecia areata. This sample comprised CD8+ T cells sorted from blood, obtained at week 0. The CDR3 DNA is TGCGCCAGCAGCTTGGTTGGGGACACCGACTACGAGCAGTACTTC. Translated, it gives CASSLVGDTDYEQYF.